Listed here are 7 T cell receptor beta chains from one sample, sequenced in a study of control samples from healthy donors and cancer patients. This table comes from immunoSEQ multiplex PCR, and its TCRdb copy is limited to in-frame clones, with some not included. The sample lists tens of thousands of clones; about 85% were seen once. The sample comprised blood. The receptors here all came from a woman in her 70s in good health.

This clone was observed a few times. The V call is TRBV3-1 (or the pseudogene TRBV3-2), the J call TRBJ1-6; no clear D gene. V was cut by 3 bases and J by 7 bases, with 16 bases left in between. The V gene's germline CDR1 is LGHDT and CDR2 YNNKEL (reference sequence). CDR3 length: 16 amino acids. The CDR3 DNA reads as TGTGCCAGCAGCCATTCCACTACCATGGGAAATTCACCCCTCCACTTT. Translated: CASSHSTTMGNSPLHF.

This clone has more than one count but fewer than ten. V is TRBV7-9 and J is TRBJ2-3; the D gene is possibly TRBD2 (5 bases). Germline-derived CDR1 and CDR2 are SEHNR and FQNEAQ (reference sequence). V dropped 5 bases and J dropped 1 base, with 22 bases sitting between them. The CDR3 runs to 18 residues. The CDR3 protein is CASSPDPWFRGRTDTQYF. CDR3 DNA sequence: TGTGCCAGCAGCCCCGACCCTTGGTTCCGGGGTCGCACAGATACGCAGTATTTT.

V and J are TRBV3-1 (or the pseudogene TRBV3-2) and TRBJ1-1; 7 bases match TRBD1. Germline CDR1 LGHDT, CDR2 YNNKEL (reference sequence). The CDR3 covers 13 residues. V lost 3 bases and J lost 6; bases outside the gene matches: 4. The CDR3 DNA follows: TGTGCCAGCAGCCACCCAGGGGGATCTGAAGCTTTCTTT. Its translation: CASSHPGGSEAFF.

The chain carries TRBV11-2 and TRBJ2-7, with TRBD2 identical over 11 bases. Trimming cost V 3 bases and J 1 base; bases outside gene matches: 8. Germline CDR1 SGHAT, CDR2 FQNNGV. CDR3 length equals 17 residues. The CDR3 nucleotides read TGTGCCAGCAGCTTCCGCTGGGTAGCGGGAGGGTCCTACGAGCAGTACTTC. Encoded protein: CASSFRWVAGGSYEQYF. The full variable domain, its missing parts supplied by reference TRBV11-2 and TRBJ2-7, is EAGVAQSPRYKIIEKRQSVAFWCNPISGHATLYWYQQILGQGPKLLIQFQNNGVVDDSQLPKDRFSAERLKGVDSTLKIQPAKLEDSAVYLCASSFRWVAGGSYEQYFGPGTRLTVT.

This clone has just one count. The genes are TRBV12-3 or TRBV12-4 and TRBJ1-5, with a possible D match to TRBD1 (5 bases). Trimming left V 3 bases short and J 7 bases short, with 10 bases between. CDR3 length: 13 residues. This CDR3 reads CASSFGGGQPQHF. For the CDR3, the DNA is TGTGCCAGCAGTTTTGGGGGGGGGCAGCCCCAGCATTTT.

The J gene is TRBJ1-2, the V gene TRBV9; the match to TRBD1 covers 11 bases. Germline V lookup: CDR1 SGDLS, CDR2 YYNGEE. The CDR3 totals 16 residues. V lost 0 bases to trimming and J lost 7 bases; unmatched junction nucleotides: 8. Here the CDR3 reads CASSVATGQGAGGYTF. The CDR3 DNA follows: TGTGCCAGCAGCGTAGCTACCGGACAGGGGGCGGGTGGCTACACCTTC.

This chain uses TRBV10-3 with TRBJ1-1; D is perhaps TRBD1 (6 bases). V was clipped by 2 bases and J by 3 bases, with 13 bases between them. CDR3 size: 15 residues. Germline V lookup: CDR1 ENHRY, CDR2 SYGVKD. This CDR3 reads CAISERTVSYTEAFF. CDR3 DNA: TGTGCCATCAGTGAGCGGACAGTTTCTTACACTGAAGCTTTCTTT.